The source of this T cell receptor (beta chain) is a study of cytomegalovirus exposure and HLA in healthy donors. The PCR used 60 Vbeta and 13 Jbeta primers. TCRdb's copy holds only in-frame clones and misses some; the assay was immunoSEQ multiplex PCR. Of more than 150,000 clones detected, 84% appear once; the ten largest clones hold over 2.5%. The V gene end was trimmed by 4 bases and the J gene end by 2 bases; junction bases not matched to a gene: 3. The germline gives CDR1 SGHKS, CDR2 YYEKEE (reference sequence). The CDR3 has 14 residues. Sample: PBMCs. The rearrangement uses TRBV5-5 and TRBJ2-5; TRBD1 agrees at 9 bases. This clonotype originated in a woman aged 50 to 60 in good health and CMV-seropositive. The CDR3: CASSPGQGQETQYF. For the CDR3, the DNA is TGTGCCAGCAGCCCCGGACAGGGGCAAGAGACCCAGTACTTC.